These 25 T cell receptor beta chains share one sample of origin, sequenced in a study of shared clonotypes between healthy human individuals. Sequencing was performed with immunoSEQ multiplex PCR; in TCRdb, only in-frame clones are kept and a portion is missing. Counted here are fewer than 850,000 clones, about two thirds occurring once; the ten biggest clones make up 1.8%. The sequencing input was memory CD4+ T cells sorted from blood. Subset meaning: CD45RA-negative fraction. These receptors all stem from a woman aged 25-40 years in good health.

The J gene is TRBJ1-3, the V gene TRBV6-5; no clear D. Germline V gene data show CDR1 as MNHEY and CDR2 as SVGAGI. This CDR3 is built from 15 residues. V was shortened by 0 bases and J by 2 bases, with 8 bases between the two germline ends. The DNA of the CDR3 is TGTGCCAGCAGTTACTCGAGATGGACTGGAAACACCATATATTTT. It translates to CASSYSRWTGNTIYF.

The chain couples TRBV27 to TRBJ2-7, with TRBD2 identical over 9 bases. V was pared by 8 bases and J by 4 bases, with 6 bases of the junction left unmatched. The germline V gene encodes CDR1 MNHEY and CDR2 SMNVEV (reference sequence). The CDR3 has 13 residues. In DNA form, the CDR3 reads TGTGCCAGCGGTAGCGGGAGCCTTTACGAGCAGTACTTC. Residues: CASGSGSLYEQYF.

The genes are TRBV5-1 and TRBJ2-7; perhaps TRBD1 as D (5 bases). CDR3 size: 13 residues. V gave up 0 bases and J gave up 6 bases, with 10 bases separating them. The germline V gene encodes CDR1 SGHRS and CDR2 YFSETQ. DNA for the CDR3: TGCGCCAGCAGCTTGGGGACGCAGGGCGAGCAGTACTTC. It codes for CASSLGTQGEQYF.

The chain recombines TRBV6-6 with TRBJ2-2; 8 positions match TRBD1. The CDR3 spans 14 residues. Trimming removed 6 bases from V and 5 bases from J; junction bases left unmatched: 5. Germline V gene data show CDR1 as MNHNY and CDR2 as SVGAGI (reference sequence). CDR3 coding DNA: TGTGCCAGCAGAGAAGACAGGGGAACCGGGGAGCTGTTTTTT. Protein: CASREDRGTGELFF.

V gene TRBV6-5 combines with J gene TRBJ2-7; 8 positions match TRBD1. V lost 6 bases to trimming and J lost 1 base; unmatched junction nucleotides: 8. CDR3 length equals 15 residues. Germline V gene lookup returns CDR1 MNHEY and CDR2 SVGAGI. CDR3: CASRKGQVGSYEQYF. CDR3 in DNA: TGTGCCAGCAGAAAGGGACAGGTAGGGTCCTACGAGCAGTACTTC.

V gene TRBV21-1 combines with J gene TRBJ1-2; the table calls TRBD1, which could not be checked here. TRBV21-1 is described as a pseudogene. There are 18 residues in the CDR3. The chain's CDR3 is CASSKADRAHSTCYGYTF. As DNA, the CDR3 is TGTGCCAGCAGCAAAGCGGACAGAGCTCATTCTACGTGCTATGGCTACACCTTC.

This sequence joins TRBV19 and TRBJ2-5; 7 nucleotides agree with TRBD2. Germline assignment: CDR1 LNHDA and CDR2 SQIVND (reference sequence). V lost 9 bases to trimming and J lost 5 bases; unmatched junction nucleotides: 9. This CDR3 is 13 amino acids long. The CDR3 sequence is CASKSTSEETQYF. The DNA of the CDR3 is TGTGCCAGCAAAAGTACTAGCGAGGAGACCCAGTACTTC.

This clone came up a few times. The V call is TRBV2, the J call TRBJ2-7; D gene unclear. There are 11 residues in the CDR3. V dropped 8 bases and J dropped 2 bases, with 7 bases sitting between them. Looked up from germline, CDR1 is SNHLY and CDR2 is FYNNEI. The CDR3, as DNA: TGTGCCAGCTCCTTGCCCTACGAGCAGTACTTC. This gives the protein CASSLPYEQYF.

The J gene is TRBJ2-1, the V gene TRBV27; no reliable D call. Per germline, CDR1 MNHEY and CDR2 SMNVEV (reference sequence). The CDR3 is made up of 11 amino acids. V lost 7 bases and J 9 bases, leaving 10 bases between the germline ends. The CDR3 loop reads CASTLSGEQFF. The CDR3 nucleotides read TGTGCCAGCACCCTATCGGGTGAGCAGTTCTTC.

The chain carries TRBV6-5 and TRBJ2-2; D is unclear. The germline gives CDR1 MNHEY, CDR2 SVGAGI. The CDR3 consists of 12 residues. The germline V and J ends were trimmed by 2 bases and 9 bases, with 7 bases remaining between them. The CDR3 nucleotides are TGTGCCAGCAGTTACGGCTCCTGGGAGCTGTTTTTT. It specifies CASSYGSWELFF.

A few counts support this clone. This sample also contains other DNA sequences that code for the same CDR3. The CDR3 loop is CASSRDRGYEQYF. As DNA, the CDR3 is TGTGCCAGCTCCCGGGACAGGGGTTACGAGCAGTACTTC. The chain recombines TRBV6-5 with TRBJ2-7; 10 positions agree with TRBD1. CDR3 length: 13 residues. Trimming removed 8 bases from V and 4 bases from J; junction bases left unmatched: 5. CDR1 is MNHEY and CDR2 is SVGAGI in the germline V gene.

The chain links TRBV7-9 to TRBJ2-5; no clear D. Germline CDR1 and CDR2: SEHNR and FQNEAQ (reference sequence). The ends were cut back, 5 bases at V and 7 bases at J, with 14 bases in the middle. The CDR3 is 13 amino acids. The CDR3 DNA sequence: TGTGCCAGCAGCGAGCTGGTGGTGGGGACCCAGTACTTC. This translates into CASSELVVGTQYF.

About this clone itself: At the DNA level, this CDR3 is encoded by other sequences in the same sample as well. V gene TRBV2 combines with J gene TRBJ1-2, with D unresolved. The CDR3 has 14 amino acids. The germline V gene encodes CDR1 SNHLY and CDR2 FYNNEI. Trimming pared 2 bases from V and 2 bases from J, leaving 9 bases between. Here the CDR3 reads CASSEKGSNYGYTF. The CDR3 nucleotides are TGTGCCAGCAGTGAAAAGGGCTCCAACTATGGCTACACCTTC.

The genes are TRBV2 and TRBJ1-2; 8 bases fit TRBD1. V was pared by 8 bases and J by 4 bases, with 9 bases of the junction left unmatched. Germline V CDR1 and CDR2: SNHLY, FYNNEI. This CDR3 has 14 amino acids. In DNA form, the CDR3 reads TGTGCCAGCCTCCCGCGACAGGGGTCCTATGGCTACACCTTC. It encodes CASLPRQGSYGYTF.

J is TRBJ2-3 and V is TRBV11-2; D ambiguous. V lost 7 bases and J lost 8, with 28 bases in between. Germline V gene lookup returns CDR1 SGHAT and CDR2 FQNNGV. The CDR3 is 17 residues long. For the CDR3, the DNA is TGTGCCAGCACCGCTTACGTTGCCTCCCGTGCTAGTCTTACGCAGTATTTT. It codes for CASTAYVASRASLTQYF.

V gene TRBV13 combines with J gene TRBJ2-7, with D perhaps being TRBD1 or TRBD2 (5 bases each). This CDR3 region has 14 residues. The germline V gene has CDR1 PRHDT and CDR2 FYEKMQ (reference sequence). Trimming stripped 5 bases from V and 2 bases from J, with 13 bases between. The CDR3 is CASSPRDRPYEQYF. For the CDR3, the DNA is TGTGCCAGCAGCCCCCGGGACCGCCCCTACGAGCAGTACTTC.

The V and J genes are TRBV2 and TRBJ2-7; weak D call: TRBD1 (5 bases). Trimming took off 3 bases at V and 5 bases at J, with 14 bases between the two ends. The CDR3 contains 14 residues. Germline CDR1 SNHLY, CDR2 FYNNEI. The CDR3 DNA is TGTGCCAGCAGTGATTGGGGCGTACGGAACGAGCAGTACTTC. This codes for CASSDWGVRNEQYF.

V is TRBV4-2 and J is TRBJ1-1; D gene uncertain. This CDR3 is built from 13 residues. CDR1 is LGHNA, CDR2 YNFKEQ, per germline. The ends were cut back, 1 base at V and 1 base at J, with 4 bases in the middle. CDR3: CASSQVANTEAFF. For the CDR3, the DNA is TGTGCCAGCAGCCAAGTGGCGAACACTGAAGCTTTCTTT.

This clone was seen at least ten times. The V call is TRBV4-2, the J call TRBJ1-5, with no clear D. Germline CDR1 is LGHNA and CDR2 is YNFKEQ. The CDR3 consists of 16 residues. With 0 bases removed from V and 0 bases from J, the gap between germline ends came to 9 bases. The CDR3 sequence: CASSQEVLYSNQPQHF. The CDR3 DNA reads TGTGCCAGCAGCCAAGAAGTGCTGTATAGCAATCAGCCCCAGCATTTT.

The chain is built from TRBV25-1 and TRBJ2-3; no reliable D call. V was cut by 5 bases and J by 6 bases, with 9 bases left in between. Germline-derived CDR1 and CDR2 are MGHDK and SYGVNS. The CDR3 sequence is 12 residues long. CDR3 DNA sequence: TGTGCCAGCAGTCCAATGAGGGATACGCAGTATTTT. Protein product: CASSPMRDTQYF. Full variable domain (rest looked up from reference TRBV25-1 and TRBJ2-3): EADIYQTPRYLVIGTGKKITLECSQTMGHDKMYWYQQDPGMELHLIHYSYGVNSTEKGDLSSESTVSRIRTEHFPLTLESARPSHTSQYLCASSPMRDTQYFGPGTRLTVL.

This chain uses TRBV5-1 with TRBJ2-7, with 8 positions matching TRBD1. This CDR3 is 15 amino acids long. After removal of 7 bases from V and 7 bases from J, the junction contained 16 bases not matched to a gene. CDR1 and CDR2 from the germline V gene are SGHRS and YFSETQ. The chain's CDR3 is CASGPSGQGNREQYF. Written as DNA, the CDR3 is TGCGCCAGCGGACCCTCTGGACAGGGTAACAGGGAGCAGTACTTC.

This rearrangement joins TRBV7-2 to TRBJ1-3; D gene ambiguous. This CDR3 is built from 14 residues. Germline V gene sequence: CDR1 SGHTA, CDR2 FQGNSA. V lost 1 base, J lost 7 bases, and 11 bases lay in between. CDR3 residues: CASSLDGSSNTIYF. The CDR3 coding sequence is TGTGCCAGCAGCTTAGACGGCAGTTCTAACACCATATATTTT. Together with reference TRBV7-2 and TRBJ1-3, the CDR3 gives the full variable domain: GAGVSQSPSNKVTEKGKDVELRCDPISGHTALYWYRQSLGQGLEFLIYFQGNSAPDKSGLPSDRFSAERTGGSVSTLTIQRTQQEDSAVYLCASSLDGSSNTIYFGEGSWLTVV.

The chain recombines TRBV5-1 with TRBJ1-2; 7 bases match TRBD1. Germline V CDR1 and CDR2: SGHRS, YFSETQ. The junction had 20 bases not matched to a gene; V was cut back by 4 bases and J by 5 bases. The CDR3 spans 18 residues. The CDR3 coding sequence is TGCGCCAGCAGCCTGAGACAGGGTCAAGGCAACACCCAGTATGGCTACACCTTC. Amino acid sequence: CASSLRQGQGNTQYGYTF. Full variable domain (outside the CDR3, taken from reference TRBV5-1 and TRBJ1-2): KAGVTQTPRYLIKTRGQQVTLSCSPISGHRSVSWYQQTPGQGLQFLFEYFSETQRNKGNFPGRFSGRQFSNSRSEMNVSTLELGDSALYLCASSLRQGQGNTQYGYTFGSGTRLTVV.

Comments on this clone: Germline and junction disagree at one end, which may indicate a read error. The chain has TRBV29-1 and TRBJ2-5; D is perhaps TRBD2 (6 bases). The assigned J gene may be wrong: the sequence end matches TRBJ2-7 better. CDR1 is SQVTM and CDR2 is ANQGSEA in the germline V gene. CDR3 length: 12 amino acids. The CDR3 loop reads CSVWRDSNEQYF. Written as DNA, the CDR3 is TGCAGCGTTTGGCGGGACTCCAACGAGCAGTACTTC.

This sequence joins TRBV6-1 and TRBJ2-5; possibly TRBD2 for D (7 bases). The CDR3 runs to 16 residues. CDR1 MNHNS and CDR2 SASEGT come from the germline V gene. The ends were cut back, 2 bases at V and 4 bases at J, with 17 bases in the middle. The CDR3 DNA sequence: TGTGCCAGCAGTGAACTTCGGGTAGGGGGGGGAGAGACCCAGTACTTC. Translated: CASSELRVGGGETQYF.